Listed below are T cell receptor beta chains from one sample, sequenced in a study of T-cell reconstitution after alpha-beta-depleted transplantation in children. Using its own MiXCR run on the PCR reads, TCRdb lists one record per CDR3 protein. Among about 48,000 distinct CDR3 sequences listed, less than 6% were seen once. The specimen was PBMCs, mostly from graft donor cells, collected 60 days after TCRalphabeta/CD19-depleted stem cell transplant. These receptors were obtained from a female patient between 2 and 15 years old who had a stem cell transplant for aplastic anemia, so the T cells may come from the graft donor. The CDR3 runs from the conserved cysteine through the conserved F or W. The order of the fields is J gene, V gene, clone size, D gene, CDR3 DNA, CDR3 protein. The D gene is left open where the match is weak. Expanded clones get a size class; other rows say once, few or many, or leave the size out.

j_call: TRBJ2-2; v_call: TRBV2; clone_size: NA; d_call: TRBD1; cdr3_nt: TGTGCCAGCAGTGACAGGGGGCTAGGGGAGCTGTTTTTT; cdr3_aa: CASSDRGLGELFF
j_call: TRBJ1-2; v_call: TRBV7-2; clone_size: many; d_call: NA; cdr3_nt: TGTGCCAGCAGCTTCAGGGCAGGAGGTAGCTATGGCTACACCTTC; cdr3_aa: CASSFRAGGSYGYTF
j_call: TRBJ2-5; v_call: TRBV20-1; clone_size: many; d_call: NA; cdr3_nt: TGCAGTGCCAGAAGGTTGGGATCGAAAGAGACCCAGTACTTC; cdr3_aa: CSARRLGSKETQYF
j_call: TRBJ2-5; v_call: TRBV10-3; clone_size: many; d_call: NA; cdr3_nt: TGTGCCATCAGTGGGAGGAGGGGAGCGGGCCTGTACCAAGAGACCCAGTACTTC; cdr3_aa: CAISGRRGAGLYQETQYF
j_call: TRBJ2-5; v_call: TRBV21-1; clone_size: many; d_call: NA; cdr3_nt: TGTGCCAGCAGCAAAGAAGGCGGCCAAGAGACCCAGTACTTC; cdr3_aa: CASSKEGGQETQYF
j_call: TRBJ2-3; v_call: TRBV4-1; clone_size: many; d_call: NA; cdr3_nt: TGCGCCAGCAGCCAAGATCAGGGGCGAACAGATACGCAGTATTTT; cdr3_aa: CASSQDQGRTDTQYF
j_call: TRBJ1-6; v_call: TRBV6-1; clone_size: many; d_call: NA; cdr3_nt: TGTGCCAGCAGTGAAGTCGAAGGTAGATCACCCCTCCACTTT; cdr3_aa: CASSEVEGRSPLHF
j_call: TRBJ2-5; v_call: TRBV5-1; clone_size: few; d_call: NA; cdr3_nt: TGCGCCAGCAGCCTAGAAACTCCCTTCGGACGGGTCCAAGAGACCCAGTACTTC; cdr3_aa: CASSLETPFGRVQETQYF
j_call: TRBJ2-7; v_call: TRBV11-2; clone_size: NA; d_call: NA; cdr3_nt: TGTGCCAGCAGCTTAGTTCCGCCAGGTAGGAACTACGAGCAGTACTTC; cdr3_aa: CASSLVPPGRNYEQYF
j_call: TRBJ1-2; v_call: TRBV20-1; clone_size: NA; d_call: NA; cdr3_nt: TGCAGTGCAGCACAGTATAACTATGGCTACACCTTC; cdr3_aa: CSAAQYNYGYTF
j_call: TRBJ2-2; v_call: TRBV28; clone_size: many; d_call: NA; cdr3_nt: TGTGCCAGCAGTTTACCTATCGGGGAGCTGTTTTTT; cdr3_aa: CASSLPIGELFF
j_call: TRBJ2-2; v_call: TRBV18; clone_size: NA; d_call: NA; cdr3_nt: TGTGCCAGCTCACCACCGGGCCCAGGGACCGGGGAGCTGTTTTTT; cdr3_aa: CASSPPGPGTGELFF
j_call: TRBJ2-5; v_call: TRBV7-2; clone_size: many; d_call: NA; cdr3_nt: TGTGCCAGCAGCTTAAGGCTGGGGATAGGGGGAGAGACCCAGTACTTC; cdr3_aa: CASSLRLGIGGETQYF
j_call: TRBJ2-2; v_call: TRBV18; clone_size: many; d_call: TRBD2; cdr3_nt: TGTGCCAGCTCACCGGGACTAGAGCTCACCGGGGAGCTGTTTTTT; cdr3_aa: CASSPGLELTGELFF
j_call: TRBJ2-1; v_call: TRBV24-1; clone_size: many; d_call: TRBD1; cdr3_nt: TGTGCCACCAGTGATTTGCAAGGGACAGGAAACAATGAGCAGTTCTTC; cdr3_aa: CATSDLQGTGNNEQFF
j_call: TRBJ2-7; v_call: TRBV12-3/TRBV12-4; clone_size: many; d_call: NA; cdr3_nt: TGTGCCAGCAGCCCGGGGACTGCCGGAAGGGACGAGCAGTACTTC; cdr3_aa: CASSPGTAGRDEQYF
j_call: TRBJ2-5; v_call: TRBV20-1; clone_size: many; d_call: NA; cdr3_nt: TGCAGTGCTAGAGGGCGTGTCGGGGGATGGAGGGAGACCCAGTACTTC; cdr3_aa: CSARGRVGGWRETQYF
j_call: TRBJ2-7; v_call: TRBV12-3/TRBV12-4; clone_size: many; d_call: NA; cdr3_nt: TGTGCCAGCAGCCTCGGACGAAACCCAGTCTACGAGCAGTACTTC; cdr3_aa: CASSLGRNPVYEQYF
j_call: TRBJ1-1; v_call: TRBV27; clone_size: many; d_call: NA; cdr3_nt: TGTGCCAGCAGATCCCCCGGACAGTTCACTGAAGCTTTCTTT; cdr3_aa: CASRSPGQFTEAFF
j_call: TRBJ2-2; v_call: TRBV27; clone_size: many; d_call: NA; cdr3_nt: TGTGCCAGCAGTTTTAAGGGGGGCCCTTACACCGGGGAGCTGTTTTTT; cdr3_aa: CASSFKGGPYTGELFF
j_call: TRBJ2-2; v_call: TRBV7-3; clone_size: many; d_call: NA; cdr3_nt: TGTGCCAGCAGCCCCTCGCTAGAGGCCGGGGAGCTGTTTTTT; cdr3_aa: CASSPSLEAGELFF
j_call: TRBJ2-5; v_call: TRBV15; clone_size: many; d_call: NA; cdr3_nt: TGTGCCACCAGCAGACTCAGCGGGGAGACCCAGTACTTC; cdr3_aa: CATSRLSGETQYF
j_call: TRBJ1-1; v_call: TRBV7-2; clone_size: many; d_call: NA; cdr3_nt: TGTGCCAGCAGCTTAGGGCCGGTACAGAACACTGAAGCTTTCTTT; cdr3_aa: CASSLGPVQNTEAFF
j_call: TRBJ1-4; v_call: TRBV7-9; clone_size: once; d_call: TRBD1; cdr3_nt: TGTGCCAGCAGCGCCCAGGAGACAGGGAATGAAAAACTGTTTTTT; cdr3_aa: CASSAQETGNEKLFF
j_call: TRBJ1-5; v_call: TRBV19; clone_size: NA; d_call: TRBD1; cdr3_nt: TGTGCCAGTAGTGCCAAGGGGGCCGACAATCAGCCCCAGCATTTT; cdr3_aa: CASSAKGADNQPQHF
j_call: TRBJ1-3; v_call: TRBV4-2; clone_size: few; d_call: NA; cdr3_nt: TGTGCCAGCAGCCAAGATCTTAGTGATTCTGGAAACACCATATATTTT; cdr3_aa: CASSQDLSDSGNTIYF
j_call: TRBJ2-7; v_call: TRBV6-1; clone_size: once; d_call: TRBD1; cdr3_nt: TGTGCCAGCAGTGAGGACAGGATCTACGAGCAGTACTTC; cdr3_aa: CASSEDRIYEQYF
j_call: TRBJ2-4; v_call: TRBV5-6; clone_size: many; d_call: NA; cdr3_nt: TGTGCCAGCAGCCATCGCCAGGGTGAGGACATTCAGTACTTC; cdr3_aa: CASSHRQGEDIQYF
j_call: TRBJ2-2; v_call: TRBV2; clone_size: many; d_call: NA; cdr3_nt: TGTGCCAGCTGGGCGGGGCTAGTTAGCACCGGGGAGCTGTTTTTT; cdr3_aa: CASWAGLVSTGELFF
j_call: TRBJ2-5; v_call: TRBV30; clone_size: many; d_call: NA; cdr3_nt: TGTGCCTGGAGTGTACGGGGCATAGAGACCCAGTACTTC; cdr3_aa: CAWSVRGIETQYF
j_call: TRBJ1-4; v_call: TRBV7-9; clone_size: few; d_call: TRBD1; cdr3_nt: TGTGCCAGCAGCCACCGGGACAGGGGGGGTGAAAAACTGTTTTTT; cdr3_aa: CASSHRDRGGEKLFF
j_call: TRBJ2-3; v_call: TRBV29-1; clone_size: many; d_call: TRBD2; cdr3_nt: TGCAGCGTTGGGAATAGCGGGAACACAGATACGCAGTATTTT; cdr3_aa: CSVGNSGNTDTQYF
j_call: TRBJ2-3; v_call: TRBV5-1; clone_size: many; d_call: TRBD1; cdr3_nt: TGCGCCAGCAGCTTGCGGACAGGCAGCACAGATACGCAGTATTTT; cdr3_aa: CASSLRTGSTDTQYF
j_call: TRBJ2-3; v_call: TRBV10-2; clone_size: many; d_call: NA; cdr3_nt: TGCGCCAGCAGTGACCCCAACACAGATACGCAGTATTTT; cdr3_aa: CASSDPNTDTQYF
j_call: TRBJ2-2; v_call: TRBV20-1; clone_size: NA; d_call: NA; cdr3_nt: TGCAGTGCTAGTTGGGCCGGGGGGCCCGACGGGGAGCTGTTTTTT; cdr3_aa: CSASWAGGPDGELFF
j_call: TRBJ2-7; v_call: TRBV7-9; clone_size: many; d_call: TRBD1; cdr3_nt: TGTGCCAGCAGCTTCGGCGACAGGGCCTACGAGCAGTACTTC; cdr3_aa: CASSFGDRAYEQYF
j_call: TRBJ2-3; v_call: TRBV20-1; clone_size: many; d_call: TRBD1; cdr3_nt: TGCAGTGCTAGGACAGGGCAAGATACGCAGTATTTT; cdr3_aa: CSARTGQDTQYF
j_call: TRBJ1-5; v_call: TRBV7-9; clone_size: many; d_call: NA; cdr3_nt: TGTGCCAGCAGCTTGGTGCCGGGGACCCAGCCCCAGCATTTT; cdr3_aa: CASSLVPGTQPQHF
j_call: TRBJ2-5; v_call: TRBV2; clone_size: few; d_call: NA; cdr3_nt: TGTGCCAGCAGTGGTGGGGACTGGTCAGGGGAGACCCAGTACTTC; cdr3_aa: CASSGGDWSGETQYF
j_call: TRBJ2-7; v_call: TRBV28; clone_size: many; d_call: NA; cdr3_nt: TGTGCCAGCAGCCCCGACAGACTACGGGAGCAGTACTTC; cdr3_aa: CASSPDRLREQYF
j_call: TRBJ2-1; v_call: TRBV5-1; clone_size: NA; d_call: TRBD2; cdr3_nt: TGCGCCAGCAGCTTCCGGGTCCCAAGAACGGTGGGAGCGGGGGGCAGGGATGAGCAGTTCTTC; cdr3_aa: CASSFRVPRTVGAGGRDEQFF
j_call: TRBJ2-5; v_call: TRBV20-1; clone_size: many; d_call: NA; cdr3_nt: TGCAGTGCTCAATTGGGCCAAGAGACCCAGTACTTC; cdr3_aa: CSAQLGQETQYF
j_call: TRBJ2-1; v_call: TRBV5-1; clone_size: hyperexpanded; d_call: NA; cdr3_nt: TGCGCCAGCAGGAGGTCCGGAGTAGGTCTTTCCTACAATGAGCAGTTCTTC; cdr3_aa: CASRRSGVGLSYNEQFF